These T cell receptor beta chains were read from a single sample in a study of blood T cell repertoires in COVID-19. Measured with immunoSEQ multiplex PCR; TCRdb has only the in-frame clones, and not every one. Of about 280,000 clones in the sample, around 86% were seen once. The sequenced sample was peripheral blood. The receptors were gathered from a woman between 40 and 50 years old who had recovered from COVID-19. Each CDR3 is given with its conserved first and last residue. Each record gives: D gene, J gene, V gene, clone size, CDR3 protein, CDR3 DNA. The D gene is left open where the match is weak. Expanded clones get a size class; other rows say once, few or many, or leave the size out.

D gene: TRBD2
J gene: TRBJ2-1
V gene: TRBV6-5
clone size: NA
CDR3 protein: CASRTSGRDEQFF
CDR3 DNA: TGTGCCAGTAGGACTAGCGGACGGGATGAGCAGTTCTTC

D gene: NA
J gene: TRBJ2-7
V gene: TRBV11-2
clone size: NA
CDR3 protein: CASSLDLPGNSYEQYF
CDR3 DNA: TGTGCCAGCAGCTTAGATCTCCCGGGAAACTCCTACGAGCAGTACTTC

D gene: TRBD1
J gene: TRBJ1-1
V gene: TRBV28
clone size: NA
CDR3 protein: CASSGPGQGSTEAFF
CDR3 DNA: TGTGCCAGCAGTGGCCCGGGACAGGGATCCACTGAAGCTTTCTTT

D gene: TRBD2
J gene: TRBJ2-7
V gene: TRBV12-3/TRBV12-4
clone size: NA
CDR3 protein: CASSWSSGYEQYF
CDR3 DNA: TGTGCCAGCAGTTGGAGTAGCGGGTACGAGCAGTACTTC

D gene: NA
J gene: TRBJ2-1
V gene: TRBV28
clone size: NA
CDR3 protein: CASSPSRDFNEQFF
CDR3 DNA: TGTGCCAGCAGCCCATCCCGGGACTTCAATGAGCAGTTCTTC

D gene: NA
J gene: TRBJ2-3
V gene: TRBV11-2
clone size: NA
CDR3 protein: CASSPEGGGTDTQYF
CDR3 DNA: TGTGCCAGCAGCCCCGAGGGCGGAGGCACAGATACGCAGTATTTT

D gene: NA
J gene: TRBJ1-4
V gene: TRBV28
clone size: NA
CDR3 protein: CASTIGGATNEKLFF
CDR3 DNA: TGTGCCAGCACCATTGGGGGGGCAACTAATGAAAAACTGTTTTTT

D gene: NA
J gene: TRBJ2-1
V gene: TRBV15
clone size: few
CDR3 protein: CATSAGRGLGGNEQFF
CDR3 DNA: TGTGCCACCAGCGCGGGAAGGGGTTTGGGGGGCAATGAGCAGTTCTTC

D gene: TRBD2
J gene: TRBJ2-1
V gene: TRBV6-1
clone size: NA
CDR3 protein: CASSKDTSGAYNEQFF
CDR3 DNA: TGTGCCAGCAGTAAAGACACTAGCGGGGCCTACAATGAGCAGTTCTTC

D gene: TRBD1
J gene: TRBJ2-7
V gene: TRBV6-6
clone size: once
CDR3 protein: CASSYTGQGMYEQYF
CDR3 DNA: TGTGCCAGCAGTTACACGGGACAGGGGATGTACGAGCAGTACTTC

D gene: NA
J gene: TRBJ1-5
V gene: TRBV12-3/TRBV12-4
clone size: NA
CDR3 protein: CASSLSLGQPQHF
CDR3 DNA: TGTGCCAGCAGTTTGAGTCTTGGTCAGCCCCAGCATTTT

D gene: TRBD1
J gene: TRBJ2-7
V gene: TRBV27
clone size: few
CDR3 protein: CASSSPGTGYEQYF
CDR3 DNA: TGTGCCAGCAGTTCACCCGGGACAGGCTACGAGCAGTACTTC

D gene: NA
J gene: TRBJ2-7
V gene: TRBV2
clone size: NA
CDR3 protein: CASSDFLEVGEQYF
CDR3 DNA: TGTGCCAGCAGTGACTTCCTAGAGGTCGGCGAGCAGTACTTC

D gene: NA
J gene: TRBJ2-2
V gene: TRBV18
clone size: NA
CDR3 protein: CASSPWDKANTGELFF
CDR3 DNA: TGTGCCAGCTCACCCTGGGACAAGGCGAACACCGGGGAGCTGTTTTTT

D gene: NA
J gene: TRBJ2-7
V gene: TRBV7-2
clone size: NA
CDR3 protein: CASSQWGAGPYEQYF
CDR3 DNA: TGTGCCAGCAGCCAATGGGGAGCGGGCCCCTACGAGCAGTACTTC

D gene: TRBD1
J gene: TRBJ2-7
V gene: TRBV6-4
clone size: NA
CDR3 protein: CASSEEPGQAIYEQYF
CDR3 DNA: TGTGCCAGCAGTGAGGAACCAGGACAGGCGATCTACGAGCAGTACTTC

D gene: TRBD1
J gene: TRBJ1-4
V gene: TRBV23-1
clone size: few
CDR3 protein: CASSRIGGRKRDEKLFF
CDR3 DNA: TGCGCCAGTAGTCGGATAGGGGGCAGGAAAAGGGATGAAAAACTGTTTTTT

D gene: TRBD1
J gene: TRBJ1-2
V gene: TRBV5-5
clone size: NA
CDR3 protein: CASSRGTGGAPYGYTF
CDR3 DNA: TGTGCCAGCAGCAGAGGGACAGGGGGGGCTCCCTATGGCTACACCTTC

D gene: NA
J gene: TRBJ2-5
V gene: TRBV6-5
clone size: NA
CDR3 protein: CASSPVGRQETQYF
CDR3 DNA: TGTGCCAGCAGTCCCGTCGGCAGGCAAGAGACCCAGTACTTC

D gene: NA
J gene: TRBJ1-2
V gene: TRBV29-1
clone size: NA
CDR3 protein: CSVDVGRANYGYTF
CDR3 DNA: TGCAGCGTTGATGTAGGGAGGGCTAACTATGGCTACACCTTC

D gene: NA
J gene: TRBJ2-2
V gene: TRBV19
clone size: NA
CDR3 protein: CASSTLQVAANTGELFF
CDR3 DNA: TGTGCCAGTAGTACCCTCCAAGTAGCGGCGAACACCGGGGAGCTGTTTTTT

D gene: NA
J gene: TRBJ1-3
V gene: TRBV7-9
clone size: NA
CDR3 protein: CASSLGLDSQAGNTIYF
CDR3 DNA: TGTGCCAGCAGCTTAGGTTTGGACAGCCAAGCTGGAAACACCATATATTTT

D gene: NA
J gene: TRBJ1-1
V gene: TRBV30
clone size: NA
CDR3 protein: CAWRKGPQMNTEAFF
CDR3 DNA: TGTGCCTGGAGAAAGGGGCCGCAGATGAACACTGAAGCTTTCTTT

D gene: TRBD2
J gene: TRBJ2-7
V gene: TRBV7-9
clone size: NA
CDR3 protein: CASSLVGGSSYEQYF
CDR3 DNA: TGTGCCAGCAGCTTAGTGGGCGGGAGCTCCTACGAGCAGTACTTC

D gene: NA
J gene: TRBJ2-7
V gene: TRBV11-3
clone size: NA
CDR3 protein: CASSQMSYEQYF
CDR3 DNA: TGTGCCAGCAGCCAAATGAGCTACGAGCAGTACTTC

D gene: NA
J gene: TRBJ1-1
V gene: TRBV30
clone size: NA
CDR3 protein: CAWSVSGEAFF
CDR3 DNA: TGTGCCTGGAGTGTCTCGGGAGAAGCTTTCTTT

D gene: NA
J gene: TRBJ2-5
V gene: TRBV3-1/TRBV3-2
clone size: NA
CDR3 protein: CASSQDYRVETQYF
CDR3 DNA: TGTGCCAGCAGCCAAGATTACAGGGTGGAGACCCAGTACTTC

D gene: NA
J gene: TRBJ2-3
V gene: TRBV10-3
clone size: NA
CDR3 protein: CAISEQEQGPDTQYF
CDR3 DNA: TGTGCCATCAGTGAGCAGGAACAGGGCCCAGATACGCAGTATTTT

D gene: NA
J gene: TRBJ1-2
V gene: TRBV29-1
clone size: NA
CDR3 protein: CSGEQDRYGYTF
CDR3 DNA: TGCAGCGGGGAACAGGACCGCTATGGCTACACCTTC

D gene: TRBD2
J gene: TRBJ2-3
V gene: TRBV28
clone size: NA
CDR3 protein: CASSESGKGTDTQYF
CDR3 DNA: TGTGCCAGCAGTGAGAGCGGGAAGGGGACAGATACGCAGTATTTT

D gene: TRBD1
J gene: TRBJ1-1
V gene: TRBV19
clone size: NA
CDR3 protein: CASSMTGFVNTEAFF
CDR3 DNA: TGTGCCAGTAGTATGACAGGGTTCGTGAACACTGAAGCTTTCTTT

D gene: TRBD1
J gene: TRBJ1-5
V gene: TRBV2
clone size: NA
CDR3 protein: CASRQQGSNQPQHF
CDR3 DNA: TGTGCCAGCAGACAACAGGGGAGCAATCAGCCCCAGCATTTT

D gene: TRBD1
J gene: TRBJ2-3
V gene: TRBV11-3
clone size: NA
CDR3 protein: CASSSGQGVTDTQYF
CDR3 DNA: TGTGCCAGCAGCTCGGGACAGGGGGTGACAGATACGCAGTATTTT

D gene: NA
J gene: TRBJ1-5
V gene: TRBV19
clone size: NA
CDR3 protein: CASSIGQTDQPQHF
CDR3 DNA: TGTGCCAGTAGTATCGGACAGACCGATCAGCCCCAGCATTTT

D gene: TRBD2
J gene: TRBJ2-1
V gene: TRBV12-3/TRBV12-4
clone size: NA
CDR3 protein: CASTPGRASGPFF
CDR3 DNA: TGTGCCAGCACCCCGGGAAGGGCTAGCGGACCGTTCTTC

D gene: TRBD1
J gene: TRBJ2-2
V gene: TRBV5-1
clone size: few
CDR3 protein: CASSLAATGGDGELFF
CDR3 DNA: TGCGCCAGCAGCTTGGCCGCGACAGGGGGCGACGGGGAGCTGTTTTTT

D gene: TRBD2
J gene: TRBJ2-1
V gene: TRBV7-3
clone size: NA
CDR3 protein: CASSQGLAGEQFF
CDR3 DNA: TGTGCCAGCAGCCAGGGACTAGCGGGGGAGCAGTTCTTC

D gene: NA
J gene: TRBJ2-7
V gene: TRBV7-9
clone size: NA
CDR3 protein: CASSLLGSYEQYF
CDR3 DNA: TGTGCCAGCAGCTTACTTGGTAGTTACGAGCAGTACTTC

D gene: TRBD2
J gene: TRBJ2-2
V gene: TRBV6-5
clone size: once
CDR3 protein: CASSLAGGRAGELFF
CDR3 DNA: TGTGCCAGCAGCTTAGCGGGCGGGAGGGCCGGGGAGCTGTTTTTT

D gene: TRBD1
J gene: TRBJ1-3
V gene: TRBV29-1
clone size: NA
CDR3 protein: CSARRGPGNTIYF
CDR3 DNA: TGCAGCGCGAGAAGGGGGCCTGGAAACACCATATATTTT

D gene: TRBD2
J gene: TRBJ2-1
V gene: TRBV5-1
clone size: once
CDR3 protein: CASSSWTSGLQYKFF
CDR3 DNA: TGCGCCAGCAGCAGCTGGACTAGCGGATTACAATATAAGTTCTTC

D gene: TRBD1
J gene: TRBJ2-1
V gene: TRBV6-6
clone size: once
CDR3 protein: CASTRPSQGNEQFF
CDR3 DNA: TGTGCCAGCACCAGACCTTCACAGGGGAATGAGCAGTTCTTC

D gene: NA
J gene: TRBJ2-3
V gene: TRBV7-6
clone size: NA
CDR3 protein: CASSLAIFGTDTQYF
CDR3 DNA: TGTGCCAGCAGCTTAGCGATATTCGGGACAGATACGCAGTATTTT

D gene: TRBD2
J gene: TRBJ2-7
V gene: TRBV7-2
clone size: NA
CDR3 protein: CASSLGSGRINEQYF
CDR3 DNA: TGTGCCAGCAGCTTAGGGAGCGGGAGAATAAACGAGCAGTACTTC

D gene: TRBD1
J gene: TRBJ2-1
V gene: TRBV7-3
clone size: few
CDR3 protein: CASSWTGNNEQFF
CDR3 DNA: TGTGCCAGCAGCTGGACAGGGAACAATGAGCAGTTCTTC